Reported below is one T cell receptor (beta chain). This cohort consisted of healthy bone marrow donors. Amplification used 60 Vbeta primers and 13 Jbeta primers. Sequencing used immunoSEQ multiplex PCR; TCRdb keeps in-frame clones, though not all of them. Here the sample spans 100,000 to 150,000 clones, around 81% being singletons. This entry is derived from a study of cytomegalovirus exposure and HLA in healthy donors. Trimming at V came to 10 bases and at J to 7 bases, leaving 6 bases not matched to a gene. This CDR3 spans 11 amino acids. Germline CDR1 ENHRY, CDR2 SYGVKD. The rearrangement joins TRBV10-3 to TRBJ1-2, with TRBD1 matching over 7 bases. What was sequenced was PBMCs. This TCR was recovered from a man in his late teens or twenties in good health and CMV-seronegative. The CDR3 loop is CATTGEAGYTF. CDR3 DNA sequence: TGTGCCACAACAGGGGAAGCTGGCTACACCTTC.